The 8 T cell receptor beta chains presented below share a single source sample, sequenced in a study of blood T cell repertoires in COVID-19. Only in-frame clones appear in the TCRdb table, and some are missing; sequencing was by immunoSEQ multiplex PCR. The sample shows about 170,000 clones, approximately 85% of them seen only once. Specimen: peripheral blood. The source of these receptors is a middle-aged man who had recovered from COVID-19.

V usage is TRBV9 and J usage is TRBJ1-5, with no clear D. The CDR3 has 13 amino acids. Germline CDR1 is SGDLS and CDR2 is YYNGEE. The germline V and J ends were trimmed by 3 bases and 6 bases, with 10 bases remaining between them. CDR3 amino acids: CASSASPSQPQHF. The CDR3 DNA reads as TGTGCCAGCAGCGCTTCCCCGTCTCAGCCCCAGCATTTT.

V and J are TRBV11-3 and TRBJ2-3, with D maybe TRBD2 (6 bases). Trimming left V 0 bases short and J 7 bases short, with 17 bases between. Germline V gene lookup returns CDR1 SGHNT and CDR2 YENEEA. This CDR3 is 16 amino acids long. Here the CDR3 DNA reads TGTGCCAGCAGCTTAGATCGGGTAGCGGAGCCTTATACGCAGTATTTT. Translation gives CASSLDRVAEPYTQYF.

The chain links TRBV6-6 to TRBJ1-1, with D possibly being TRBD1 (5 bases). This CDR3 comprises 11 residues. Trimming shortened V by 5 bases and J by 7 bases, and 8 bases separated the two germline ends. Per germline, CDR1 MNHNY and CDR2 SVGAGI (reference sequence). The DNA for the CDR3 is TGTGCCAGCAGTCCCAGGGTTGAAGCTTTCTTT. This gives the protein CASSPRVEAFF.

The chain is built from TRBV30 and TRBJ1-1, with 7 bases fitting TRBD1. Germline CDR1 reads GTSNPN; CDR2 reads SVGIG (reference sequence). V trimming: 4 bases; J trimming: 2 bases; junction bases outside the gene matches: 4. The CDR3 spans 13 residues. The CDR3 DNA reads TGTGCCTGGATGCGGGACAGCAACACTGAAGCTTTCTTT. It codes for CAWMRDSNTEAFF.

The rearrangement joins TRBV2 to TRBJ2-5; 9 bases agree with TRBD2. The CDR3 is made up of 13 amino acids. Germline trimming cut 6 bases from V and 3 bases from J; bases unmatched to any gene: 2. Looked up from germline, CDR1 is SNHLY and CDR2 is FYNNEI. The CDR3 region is CASRRLAEETQYF. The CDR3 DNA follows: TGTGCCAGCAGGAGACTAGCGGAAGAGACCCAGTACTTC.

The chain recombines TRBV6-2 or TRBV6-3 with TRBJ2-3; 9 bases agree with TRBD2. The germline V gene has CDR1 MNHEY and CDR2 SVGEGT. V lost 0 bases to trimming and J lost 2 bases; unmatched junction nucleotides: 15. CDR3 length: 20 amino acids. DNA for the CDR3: TGTGCCAGCAGTTACTCCTTGCGACTAGCGGAAGAAGAGAACACAGATACGCAGTATTTT. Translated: CASSYSLRLAEEENTDTQYF.

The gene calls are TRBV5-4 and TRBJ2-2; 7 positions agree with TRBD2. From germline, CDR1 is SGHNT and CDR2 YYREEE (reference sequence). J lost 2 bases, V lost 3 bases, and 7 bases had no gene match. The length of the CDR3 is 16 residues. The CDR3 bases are TGTGCCAGCAGCTCGGGCGGGAGAAGCAACACCGGGGAGCTGTTTTTT. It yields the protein CASSSGGRSNTGELFF.

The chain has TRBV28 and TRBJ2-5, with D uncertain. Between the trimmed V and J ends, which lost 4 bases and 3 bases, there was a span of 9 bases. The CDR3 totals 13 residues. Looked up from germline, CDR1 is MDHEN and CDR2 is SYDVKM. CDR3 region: CASSYTLEETQYF. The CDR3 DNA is TGTGCCAGCAGTTATACCTTAGAAGAGACCCAGTACTTC.